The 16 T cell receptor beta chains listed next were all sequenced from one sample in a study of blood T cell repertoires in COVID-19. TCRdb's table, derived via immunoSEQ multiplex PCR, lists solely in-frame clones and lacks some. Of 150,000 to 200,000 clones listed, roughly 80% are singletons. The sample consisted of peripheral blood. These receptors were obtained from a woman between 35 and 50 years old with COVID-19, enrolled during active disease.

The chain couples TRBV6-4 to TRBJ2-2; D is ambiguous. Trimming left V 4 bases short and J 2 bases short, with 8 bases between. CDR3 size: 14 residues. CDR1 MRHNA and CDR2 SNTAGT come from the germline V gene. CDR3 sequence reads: CASSAQFNTGELFF. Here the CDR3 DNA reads TGTGCCAGCAGTGCCCAATTCAACACCGGGGAGCTGTTTTTT.

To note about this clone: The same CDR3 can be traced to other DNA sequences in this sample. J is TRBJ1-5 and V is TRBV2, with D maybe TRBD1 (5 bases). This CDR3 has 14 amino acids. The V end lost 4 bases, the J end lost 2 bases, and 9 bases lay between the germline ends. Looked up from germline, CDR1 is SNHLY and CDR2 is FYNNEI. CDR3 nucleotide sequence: TGTGCCAGCAGTGGCCCGGGGGGCAATCAGCCCCAGCATTTT. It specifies CASSGPGGNQPQHF.

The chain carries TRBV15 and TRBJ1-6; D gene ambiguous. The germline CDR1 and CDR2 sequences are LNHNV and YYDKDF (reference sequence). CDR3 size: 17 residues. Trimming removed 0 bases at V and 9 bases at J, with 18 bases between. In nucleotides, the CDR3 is TGTGCCACCAGCAGAGATAGGTTAACAAGTTGGGCTTCACCCCTCCACTTT. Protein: CATSRDRLTSWASPLHF.

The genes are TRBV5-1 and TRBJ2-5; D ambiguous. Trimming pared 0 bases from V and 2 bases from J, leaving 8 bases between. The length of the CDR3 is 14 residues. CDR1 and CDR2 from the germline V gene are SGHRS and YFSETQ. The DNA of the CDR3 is TGCGCCAGCAGCTTGGATCGCAGTCAAGAGACCCAGTACTTC. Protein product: CASSLDRSQETQYF.

The CDR3 coding sequence is TGTGCCAGTATCCCTGGGGCGGTAGACTCTGGAAACACCATATATTTT. It encodes CASIPGAVDSGNTIYF. The rearrangement joins TRBV19 to TRBJ1-3; weak D call: TRBD1 (5 bases). Germline V gene sequence: CDR1 LNHDA, CDR2 SQIVND (reference sequence). With 7 bases removed from V and 0 bases from J, the gap between germline ends came to 16 bases. This CDR3 has 16 amino acids.

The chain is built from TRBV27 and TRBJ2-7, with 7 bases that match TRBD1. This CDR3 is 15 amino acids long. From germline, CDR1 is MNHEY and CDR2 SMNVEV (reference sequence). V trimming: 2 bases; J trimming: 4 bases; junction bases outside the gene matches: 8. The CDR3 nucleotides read TGTGCCAGCAGTTTACTCTCAGGGGGTACGTACGAGCAGTACTTC. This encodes CASSLLSGGTYEQYF.

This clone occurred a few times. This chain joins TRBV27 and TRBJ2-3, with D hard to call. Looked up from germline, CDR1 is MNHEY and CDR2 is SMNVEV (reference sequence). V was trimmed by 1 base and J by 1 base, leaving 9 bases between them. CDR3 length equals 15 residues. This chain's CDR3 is CASSLWASRTDTQYF. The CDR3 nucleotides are TGTGCCAGCAGTTTATGGGCGAGCCGCACAGATACGCAGTATTTT.

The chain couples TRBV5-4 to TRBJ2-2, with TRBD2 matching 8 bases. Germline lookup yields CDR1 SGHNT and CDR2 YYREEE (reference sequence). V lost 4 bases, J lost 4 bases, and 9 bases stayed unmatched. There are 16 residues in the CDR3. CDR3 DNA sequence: TGTGCCAGCAGCACCAGGGCGGGGGGAGGCACCGGGGAGCTGTTTTTT. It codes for CASSTRAGGGTGELFF.

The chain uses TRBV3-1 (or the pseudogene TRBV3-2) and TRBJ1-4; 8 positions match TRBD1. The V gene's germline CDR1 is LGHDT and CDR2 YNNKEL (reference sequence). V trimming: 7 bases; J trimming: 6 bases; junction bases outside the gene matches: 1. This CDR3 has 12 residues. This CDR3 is CASTDRDEKLFF. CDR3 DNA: TGTGCCAGCACGGACAGGGATGAAAAACTGTTTTTT.

The CDR3 region has the DNA TGTGCCAGCAGCGTAGGCGGCTCCGGGGCCAACGTCCTGACTTTC. Translated, it gives CASSVGGSGANVLTF. This chain connects TRBV9 to TRBJ2-6; D is uncertain. Trimming pared 0 bases from V and 4 bases from J, leaving 8 bases between. The length of the CDR3 is 15 residues. Per germline, CDR1 SGDLS and CDR2 YYNGEE. Variable domain in full (rest from reference TRBV9 and TRBJ2-6): DSGVTQTPKHLITATGQRVTLRCSPRSGDLSVYWYQQSLDQGLQFLIQYYNGEERAKGNILERFSAQQFPDLHSELNLSSLELGDSALYFCASSVGGSGANVLTFGAGSRLTVL.

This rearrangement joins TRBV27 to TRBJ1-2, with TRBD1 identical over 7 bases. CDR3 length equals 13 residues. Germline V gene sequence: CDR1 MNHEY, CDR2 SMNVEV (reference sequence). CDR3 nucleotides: TGTGCATCCCGGAGGACAGGCAACTATGGCTACACCTTC. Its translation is CASRRTGNYGYTF.

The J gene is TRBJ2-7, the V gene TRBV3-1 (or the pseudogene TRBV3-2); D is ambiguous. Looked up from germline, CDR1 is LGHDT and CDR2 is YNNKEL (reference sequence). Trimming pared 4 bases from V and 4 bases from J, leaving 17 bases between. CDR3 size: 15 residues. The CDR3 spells CASSRVPQAPYEQYF. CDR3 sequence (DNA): TGTGCCAGCAGCCGCGTCCCCCAGGCTCCATACGAGCAGTACTTC.

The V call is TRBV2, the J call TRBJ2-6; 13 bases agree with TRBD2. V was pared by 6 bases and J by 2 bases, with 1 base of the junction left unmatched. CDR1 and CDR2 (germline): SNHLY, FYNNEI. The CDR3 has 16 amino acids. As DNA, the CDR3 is TGTGCCAGCAGGACTAGCGGGAGGACTGGGGCCAACGTCCTGACTTTC. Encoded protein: CASRTSGRTGANVLTF.

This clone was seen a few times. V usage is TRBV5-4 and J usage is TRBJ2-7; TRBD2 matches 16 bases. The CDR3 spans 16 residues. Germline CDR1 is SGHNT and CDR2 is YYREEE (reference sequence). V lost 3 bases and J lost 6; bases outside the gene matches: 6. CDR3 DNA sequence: TGTGCCAGCAGCTCCGGGACTAGCGGGGGGGCCTCCGAGCAGTACTTC. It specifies CASSSGTSGGASEQYF.

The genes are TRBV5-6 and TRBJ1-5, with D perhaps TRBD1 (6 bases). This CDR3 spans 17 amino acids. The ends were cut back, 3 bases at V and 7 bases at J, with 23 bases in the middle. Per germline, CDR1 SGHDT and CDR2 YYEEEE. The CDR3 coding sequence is TGTGCCAGCAGCTCTACCAGTGACAGGTCTGGGGGACAGCCCCAGCATTTT. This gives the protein CASSSTSDRSGGQPQHF.

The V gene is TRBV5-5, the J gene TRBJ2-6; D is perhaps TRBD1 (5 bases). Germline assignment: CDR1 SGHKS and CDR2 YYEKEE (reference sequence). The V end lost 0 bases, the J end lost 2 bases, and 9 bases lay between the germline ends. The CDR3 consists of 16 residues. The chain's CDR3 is CASSLEGVPGANVLTF. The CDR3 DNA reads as TGTGCCAGCAGCTTGGAAGGGGTCCCTGGGGCCAACGTCCTGACTTTC.